These T cell receptor beta chains were read from a single sample in a study of OX40 agonist ivuxolimab in advanced cancers. Using immunoSEQ multiplex PCR, the repertoire was profiled, and TCRdb retains in-frame clones only, with some absent. Of around 70,000 clones in the sample, around nine tenths were seen once. Source: CD4+ or CD8+ T cells sorted from blood, taken in a trial of the OX40 agonist ivuxolimab. Receptors originate from an adult with an advanced solid tumor such as melanoma, head and neck, liver or kidney cancer. CDR3s include the opening cysteine and the closing phenylalanine or tryptophan. A D gene is named only where the DNA matches it firmly. Size is stated for part of the rows, as once, few or many counts, or as a class when the clone is expanded.

v_gene: TRBV19
abundance: -
d_gene: -
len: 13
j_gene: TRBJ2-1
CDR3aa: CASSLGSYNEQFF
CDR3nt: TGTGCCAGTAGTCTAGGATCCTACAATGAGCAGTTCTTC

v_gene: TRBV9
abundance: -
d_gene: -
len: 14
j_gene: TRBJ1-2
CDR3aa: CASSVALENYGYTF
CDR3nt: TGTGCCAGCAGCGTAGCCCTCGAGAACTATGGCTACACCTTC

v_gene: TRBV2
abundance: -
d_gene: -
len: 15
j_gene: TRBJ2-1
CDR3aa: CASSALVTSYNEQFF
CDR3nt: TGTGCCAGCAGTGCTCTGGTCACATCCTACAATGAGCAGTTCTTC

v_gene: TRBV4-1
abundance: -
d_gene: TRBD2
len: 15
j_gene: TRBJ2-7
CDR3aa: CASSQVSLAGVEQYF
CDR3nt: TGCGCCAGCAGCCAAGTGTCCCTAGCGGGGGTGGAGCAGTACTTC

v_gene: TRBV4-1
abundance: few
d_gene: -
len: 14
j_gene: TRBJ2-3
CDR3aa: CASSPFGGTDTQYF
CDR3nt: TGCGCCAGCAGCCCCTTTGGGGGGACAGATACGCAGTATTTT

v_gene: TRBV15
abundance: -
d_gene: TRBD1
len: 21
j_gene: TRBJ2-3
CDR3aa: CATSRDEGQLAQTGWTDTQYF
CDR3nt: TGTGCCACCAGCAGAGATGAGGGACAGCTCGCACAAACCGGGTGGACAGATACGCAGTATTTT

v_gene: TRBV6-5
abundance: -
d_gene: -
len: 15
j_gene: TRBJ2-2
CDR3aa: CASSLRAPRTGELFF
CDR3nt: TGTGCCAGCAGCCTCCGCGCCCCGAGAACCGGGGAGCTGTTTTTT

v_gene: TRBV4-3
abundance: -
d_gene: -
len: 15
j_gene: TRBJ1-4
CDR3aa: CASSQGGTFNEKLFF
CDR3nt: TGCGCCAGCAGCCAAGGGGGGACCTTTAATGAAAAACTGTTTTTT

v_gene: TRBV4-1
abundance: -
d_gene: -
len: 14
j_gene: TRBJ2-7
CDR3aa: CASSQGTPGYEQYF
CDR3nt: TGCGCCAGCAGCCAAGGAACACCAGGCTACGAGCAGTACTTC

v_gene: TRBV7-8
abundance: once
d_gene: TRBD1
len: 16
j_gene: TRBJ1-5
CDR3aa: CASSYVPDRGNQPQHF
CDR3nt: TGTGCCAGCAGCTACGTACCCGACAGGGGAAATCAGCCCCAGCATTTT

v_gene: TRBV4-2
abundance: -
d_gene: -
len: 14
j_gene: TRBJ1-1
CDR3aa: CASSQEGFANEAFF
CDR3nt: TGTGCCAGCAGCCAAGAAGGTTTTGCAAATGAAGCTTTCTTT

v_gene: TRBV7-9
abundance: -
d_gene: TRBD2
len: 14
j_gene: TRBJ2-7
CDR3aa: CASSLAEGGDEQYF
CDR3nt: TGTGCCAGCAGCTTAGCTGAGGGAGGGGACGAGCAGTACTTC

v_gene: TRBV30
abundance: -
d_gene: TRBD1
len: 12
j_gene: TRBJ2-1
CDR3aa: CAWSALGQQQFF
CDR3nt: TGTGCCTGGAGTGCTTTGGGACAGCAGCAGTTCTTC

v_gene: TRBV28
abundance: -
d_gene: TRBD1
len: 17
j_gene: TRBJ2-5
CDR3aa: CASSLETGGSLAETQYF
CDR3nt: TGTGCCAGCAGTTTAGAGACAGGGGGTTCCTTAGCAGAGACCCAGTACTTC

v_gene: TRBV27
abundance: -
d_gene: TRBD1
len: 17
j_gene: TRBJ2-7
CDR3aa: CASSPKANRGRVLEQYF
CDR3nt: TGTGCCAGCAGTCCGAAGGCAAACAGGGGGCGCGTACTCGAGCAGTACTTC

v_gene: TRBV7-9
abundance: -
d_gene: -
len: 13
j_gene: TRBJ2-1
CDR3aa: CASTLVSYNEQFF
CDR3nt: TGTGCCAGCACACTAGTCTCCTACAATGAGCAGTTCTTC

v_gene: TRBV11-2
abundance: -
d_gene: -
len: 14
j_gene: TRBJ1-2
CDR3aa: CASSLPGTGYGYTF
CDR3nt: TGTGCCAGCAGCTTACCGGGGACGGGCTATGGCTACACCTTC

v_gene: TRBV7-2
abundance: -
d_gene: TRBD1
len: 18
j_gene: TRBJ1-2
CDR3aa: CASSAKLPRDRGDYGYTF
CDR3nt: TGTGCCAGCAGCGCCAAACTTCCTCGGGACAGGGGGGACTATGGCTACACCTTC

v_gene: TRBV7-9
abundance: few
d_gene: -
len: 14
j_gene: TRBJ1-5
CDR3aa: CASSSTPSTQPQHF
CDR3nt: TGTGCCAGCAGCTCGACTCCTTCCACGCAGCCCCAGCATTTT

v_gene: TRBV5-6
abundance: -
d_gene: -
len: 18
j_gene: TRBJ1-5
CDR3aa: CASSSGPRGRLGNQPQHF
CDR3nt: TGTGCCAGCAGCTCAGGCCCCAGGGGACGGTTGGGCAATCAGCCCCAGCATTTT

v_gene: TRBV11-2
abundance: -
d_gene: -
len: 15
j_gene: TRBJ2-7
CDR3aa: CASSLRTGSSYEQYF
CDR3nt: TGTGCCAGCAGCTTAAGGACGGGGAGCTCCTACGAGCAGTACTTC

v_gene: TRBV18
abundance: -
d_gene: -
len: 13
j_gene: TRBJ2-1
CDR3aa: CASSPLTYNEQFF
CDR3nt: TGTGCCAGCTCACCACTTACCTACAATGAGCAGTTCTTC

v_gene: TRBV7-6
abundance: -
d_gene: -
len: 14
j_gene: TRBJ2-7
CDR3aa: CASSSSDPSYEQYF
CDR3nt: TGTGCCAGCAGCTCTTCCGACCCATCCTACGAGCAGTACTTC

v_gene: TRBV7-2
abundance: -
d_gene: -
len: 19
j_gene: TRBJ2-2
CDR3aa: CASSLKGPKFRGYTGELFF
CDR3nt: TGTGCCAGCAGCTTAAAGGGGCCGAAGTTCCGCGGGTACACCGGGGAGCTGTTTTTT

v_gene: TRBV30
abundance: -
d_gene: -
len: 17
j_gene: TRBJ2-1
CDR3aa: CAWSPPDWGTSYNEQFF
CDR3nt: TGTGCCTGGAGCCCCCCAGATTGGGGGACCTCCTACAATGAGCAGTTCTTC

v_gene: TRBV6-1
abundance: -
d_gene: -
len: 15
j_gene: TRBJ1-5
CDR3aa: CASSELQGGNQPQHF
CDR3nt: TGTGCCAGCAGTGAGCTACAGGGAGGCAATCAGCCCCAGCATTTT

v_gene: TRBV15
abundance: -
d_gene: -
len: 13
j_gene: TRBJ1-1
CDR3aa: CATSREGRAEAFF
CDR3nt: TGTGCCACCAGCAGAGAAGGGAGGGCTGAAGCTTTCTTT

v_gene: TRBV15
abundance: -
d_gene: TRBD1
len: 21
j_gene: TRBJ2-7
CDR3aa: CATSTSTPGQGAKSSSYEQYF
CDR3nt: TGTGCCACCAGCACCTCTACCCCAGGACAGGGGGCGAAAAGTTCGTCCTACGAGCAGTACTTC

v_gene: TRBV9
abundance: -
d_gene: TRBD1
len: 15
j_gene: TRBJ1-1
CDR3aa: CASSVDSGGNTEAFF
CDR3nt: TGTGCCAGCAGCGTAGACTCAGGGGGGAACACTGAAGCTTTCTTT

v_gene: TRBV7-9
abundance: -
d_gene: TRBD2
len: 17
j_gene: TRBJ2-3
CDR3aa: CASSSILAGGSTDTQYF
CDR3nt: TGTGCCAGCAGCTCAATTCTAGCGGGGGGGTCCACAGATACGCAGTATTTT

v_gene: TRBV19
abundance: -
d_gene: -
len: 16
j_gene: TRBJ2-2
CDR3aa: CASSIVGGRRTGELFF
CDR3nt: TGTGCCAGTAGTATAGTTGGAGGGCGCAGAACCGGGGAGCTGTTTTTT

v_gene: TRBV6-5
abundance: -
d_gene: TRBD1
len: 12
j_gene: TRBJ2-1
CDR3aa: CASSPGTVEQFF
CDR3nt: TGTGCCAGCAGTCCAGGGACAGTTGAGCAGTTCTTC

v_gene: TRBV27
abundance: -
d_gene: -
len: 14
j_gene: TRBJ2-1
CDR3aa: CASFPTGQGDEQFF
CDR3nt: TGTGCCAGCTTTCCGACAGGTCAGGGCGATGAGCAGTTCTTC

v_gene: TRBV7-9
abundance: -
d_gene: TRBD1
len: 18
j_gene: TRBJ2-4
CDR3aa: CASTLHRGDFGAKNIQYF
CDR3nt: TGTGCCAGCACTCTCCACAGGGGCGACTTTGGGGCCAAAAACATTCAGTACTTC

v_gene: TRBV7-9
abundance: -
d_gene: -
len: 16
j_gene: TRBJ1-1
CDR3aa: CASSLAGGGPNTEAFF
CDR3nt: TGTGCCAGCAGCTTAGCGGGTGGGGGCCCCAACACTGAAGCTTTCTTT

v_gene: TRBV19
abundance: -
d_gene: -
len: 14
j_gene: TRBJ1-1
CDR3aa: CATNWGAMNTEAFF
CDR3nt: TGTGCCACGAACTGGGGGGCTATGAACACTGAAGCTTTCTTT

v_gene: TRBV28
abundance: -
d_gene: -
len: 13
j_gene: TRBJ1-1
CDR3aa: CASSLGGVTEAFF
CDR3nt: TGTGCCAGCAGTTTAGGTGGGGTCACTGAAGCTTTCTTT

v_gene: TRBV19
abundance: -
d_gene: -
len: 16
j_gene: TRBJ2-1
CDR3aa: CASSIGGGGVYNEQFF
CDR3nt: TGTGCCAGTAGTATAGGGGGCGGAGGGGTCTACAATGAGCAGTTCTTC

v_gene: TRBV19
abundance: -
d_gene: TRBD1
len: 15
j_gene: TRBJ1-4
CDR3aa: CASRRARDRGEKLFF
CDR3nt: TGTGCCAGCCGTAGGGCCCGGGACAGGGGTGAAAAACTGTTTTTT

v_gene: TRBV27
abundance: -
d_gene: -
len: 15
j_gene: TRBJ2-1
CDR3aa: CASTKTWVAYNEQFF
CDR3nt: TGTGCCAGCACCAAAACCTGGGTAGCCTACAATGAGCAGTTCTTC

v_gene: TRBV19
abundance: -
d_gene: TRBD2
len: 14
j_gene: TRBJ2-7
CDR3aa: CASSPGLAFYEQYF
CDR3nt: TGTGCCAGTAGTCCGGGACTAGCTTTTTACGAGCAGTACTTC

v_gene: TRBV4-1
abundance: -
d_gene: -
len: 14
j_gene: TRBJ1-2
CDR3aa: CASSQSGAGEGYTF
CDR3nt: TGCGCCAGCAGCCAAAGTGGAGCAGGGGAGGGCTACACCTTC

v_gene: TRBV9
abundance: -
d_gene: -
len: 14
j_gene: TRBJ2-7
CDR3aa: CASSVGDDPYEQYF
CDR3nt: TGTGCCAGCAGCGTGGGAGACGACCCCTACGAGCAGTACTTC

v_gene: TRBV7-2
abundance: -
d_gene: TRBD2
len: 12
j_gene: TRBJ2-7
CDR3aa: CASTSGGGEQYF
CDR3nt: TGTGCCAGCACCTCGGGGGGGGGCGAGCAGTACTTC

v_gene: TRBV6-4
abundance: few
d_gene: -
len: 18
j_gene: TRBJ1-5
CDR3aa: CARENGPKIEVSNQPQHF
CDR3nt: TGTGCCAGGGAGAACGGGCCTAAAATCGAAGTTAGCAATCAGCCCCAGCATTTT

v_gene: TRBV4-1
abundance: -
d_gene: -
len: 14
j_gene: TRBJ1-6
CDR3aa: CASSQSTDNSPLHF
CDR3nt: TGCGCCAGCAGCCAGTCAACAGATAATTCACCCCTCCACTTT

v_gene: TRBV4-2
abundance: few
d_gene: -
len: 12
j_gene: TRBJ2-7
CDR3aa: CASSGQAREQYF
CDR3nt: TGTGCCAGCAGCGGCCAGGCTCGGGAGCAGTACTTC

v_gene: TRBV13
abundance: -
d_gene: -
len: 19
j_gene: TRBJ2-3
CDR3aa: CASSSRGHTSAASTDTQYF
CDR3nt: TGTGCCAGCAGCTCCAGGGGCCATACTAGCGCCGCTAGCACAGATACGCAGTATTTT

v_gene: TRBV7-6
abundance: -
d_gene: TRBD2
len: 18
j_gene: TRBJ2-3
CDR3aa: CASSLDGGREIFTDTQYF
CDR3nt: TGTGCCAGCAGCTTAGATGGCGGGAGGGAAATTTTCACAGATACGCAGTATTTT

v_gene: TRBV5-5
abundance: -
d_gene: TRBD1
len: 15
j_gene: TRBJ1-2
CDR3aa: CASSRPGQGGNGYTF
CDR3nt: TGTGCCAGCAGCAGGCCGGGACAGGGGGGAAATGGCTACACCTTC

v_gene: TRBV9
abundance: -
d_gene: TRBD2
len: 18
j_gene: TRBJ2-3
CDR3aa: CASSVNPAGGPNTDTQYF
CDR3nt: TGTGCCAGCAGCGTAAACCCAGCGGGGGGGCCGAACACAGATACGCAGTATTTT